Listed here are 17 T cell receptor beta chains from one sample, sequenced in a study of OX40 agonist ivuxolimab in advanced cancers. TCRdb keeps only in-frame clones here, not all; method: immunoSEQ multiplex PCR. This sample has 35,000 to 40,000 clones, with around 87% found just once. This specimen consisted of CD4+ or CD8+ T cells sorted from blood, obtained in a trial of the OX40 agonist ivuxolimab. Every receptor here comes from an adult with an advanced solid tumor such as melanoma, head and neck, liver or kidney cancer.

The J gene is TRBJ2-2, the V gene TRBV7-3; D is unresolved. Trimming took off 0 bases at V and 4 bases at J, with 3 bases between the two ends. The CDR3 has 13 residues. CDR1 and CDR2 from the germline V gene are SGHTA and FQGTGA. CDR3 in amino acids: CASSLTVTGELFF. In DNA form, the CDR3 reads TGTGCCAGCAGCTTAACGGTCACCGGGGAGCTGTTTTTT.

CDR3 sequence: CASSTGRGGTEAFF. The CDR3 coding sequence is TGTGCCAGTAGTACAGGCAGGGGGGGCACTGAAGCTTTCTTT. This rearrangement joins TRBV19 to TRBJ1-1; 7 nucleotides align to TRBD1. The CDR3 consists of 14 residues. V dropped 4 bases and J dropped 4; count of bases not matched to a gene: 6. Germline V gene lookup returns CDR1 LNHDA and CDR2 SQIVND (reference sequence).

The gene calls are TRBV7-9 and TRBJ2-5; TRBD1 aligns across 7 bases. The V segment lost 1 base and the J segment 5 bases; nucleotides outside the gene matches: 4. Germline V gene data show CDR1 as SEHNR and CDR2 as FQNEAQ (reference sequence). CDR3 length equals 14 residues. The CDR3 region has the DNA TGTGCCAGCAGCTTAGGACAGGGTGTTGAGACCCAGTACTTC. It translates to CASSLGQGVETQYF.

The chain has TRBV10-3 and TRBJ1-2; possible D gene TRBD1, 6 bases. Germline CDR1 reads ENHRY; CDR2 reads SYGVKD. V lost 2 bases to trimming and J lost 5 bases, with 12 bases between them. The length of the CDR3 is 14 residues. In DNA form, the CDR3 reads TGTGCCATCAGTGAGAACAGGGCTCCTTATGGCTACACCTTC. This codes for CAISENRAPYGYTF.

The chain joins TRBV5-4 to TRBJ2-5; D is possibly TRBD1 or TRBD2 (6 bases each). Germline CDR1 reads SGHNT; CDR2 reads YYREEE (reference sequence). This CDR3 comprises 15 residues. The V end was cut by 1 base, the J end by 7 bases, with 17 bases between. CDR3 sequence: CASSLYGGLNVTQYF. CDR3 in DNA: TGTGCCAGCAGCTTGTATGGGGGGCTTAATGTGACCCAGTACTTC.

The chain combines TRBV11-2 with TRBJ2-5, with D possibly matching TRBD1 (6 bases). Trimming left V 5 bases short and J 4 bases short, with 14 bases between. Per germline, CDR1 SGHAT and CDR2 FQNNGV. The CDR3 runs to 14 residues. This chain's CDR3 is CASSPYRVGETQYF. DNA for the CDR3: TGTGCCAGCAGCCCTTACAGGGTGGGAGAGACCCAGTACTTC.

CDR3 DNA sequence: TGTGCCAGCAGCTTAGGGGGGCAGACGGCAGATACGCAGTATTTT. As protein: CASSLGGQTADTQYF. The chain employs TRBV7-3 and TRBJ2-3; D may be TRBD1 or TRBD2 (6 bases each). Germline CDR1 SGHTA, CDR2 FQGTGA. Trimming pared 2 bases from V and 4 bases from J, leaving 13 bases between. The CDR3 is made up of 15 amino acids.

This chain connects TRBV9 to TRBJ2-5; D remains unclear. Trimming shortened V by 4 bases and J by 2 bases, and 3 bases separated the two germline ends. The germline gives CDR1 SGDLS, CDR2 YYNGEE. There are 11 residues in the CDR3. The CDR3 reads CASSPQETQYF. As DNA, the CDR3 is TGTGCCAGCAGCCCGCAAGAGACCCAGTACTTC.

The V gene is TRBV6-1, the J gene TRBJ2-1, with 8 bases aligning to TRBD2. V shed 0 bases, J shed 6 bases, and the junction held 13 bases outside the gene matches. Germline V gene sequence: CDR1 MNHNS, CDR2 SASEGT. The CDR3 is 18 residues long. Here the CDR3 reads CASSEAPAGAHLVNEQFF. DNA for the CDR3: TGTGCCAGCAGTGAAGCCCCAGCGGGAGCCCACTTGGTCAATGAGCAGTTCTTC.

Written as DNA, the CDR3 is TGTGCCAGCAGTCGCGGGACAAGCTACGAGCAGTACTTC. As protein: CASSRGTSYEQYF. The genes are TRBV6-5 and TRBJ2-7, with D possibly called TRBD1 or TRBD2 (6 bases each). The germline gives CDR1 MNHEY, CDR2 SVGAGI. This CDR3 is built from 13 residues. V was pared by 5 bases and J by 3 bases, with 11 bases between.

The chain carries TRBV7-9 and TRBJ1-2; no clear D gene. The V and J ends lost 3 bases and 1 base respectively, with 12 bases between them. There are 15 residues in the CDR3. Germline-derived CDR1 and CDR2 are SEHNR and FQNEAQ (reference sequence). CDR3 sequence reads: CASSFATRNNYGYTF. The CDR3 DNA is TGTGCCAGCAGCTTTGCGACAAGGAATAACTATGGCTACACCTTC.

V and J are TRBV19 and TRBJ1-1, with 8 positions matching TRBD1. V was pared by 5 bases and J by 1 base, with 6 bases of the junction left unmatched. The V gene's germline CDR1 is LNHDA and CDR2 SQIVND (reference sequence). The CDR3 loop spans 15 amino acids. CDR3: CASSVTGTGNTEAFF. Here the CDR3 DNA reads TGTGCCAGTAGTGTTACCGGGACAGGGAACACTGAAGCTTTCTTT.

The CDR3 protein is CASSPQGAMNTEAFF. The CDR3 nucleotides read TGTGCCAGCTCACCACAGGGTGCGATGAACACTGAAGCTTTCTTT. The rearrangement uses TRBV18 and TRBJ1-1; D unclear. Trimming shortened V by 1 base and J by 0 bases, and 9 bases separated the two germline ends. Germline loops: CDR1 KGHSH, CDR2 LQKENI. This CDR3 is 15 amino acids long. The complete variable domain, with remaining parts taken from reference TRBV18 and TRBJ1-1, reads NAGVMQNPRHLVRRRGQEARLRCSPMKGHSHVYWYRQLPEEGLKFMVYLQKENIIDESGMPKERFSAEFPKEGPSILRIQQVVRGDSAAYFCASSPQGAMNTEAFFGQGTRLTVV.

The chain has TRBV6-1 and TRBJ1-5; a possible D gene is TRBD1 (6 bases). From germline, CDR1 is MNHNS and CDR2 SASEGT. V lost 1 base, J lost 4 bases, and 14 bases lay in between. This CDR3 has 16 residues. As DNA, the CDR3 is TGTGCCAGCAGTGAAGGGGGGCTGTTTGGGAATCAGCCCCAGCATTTT. Its protein product is CASSEGGLFGNQPQHF.

The rearrangement links TRBV25-1 to TRBJ2-3, with D possibly being TRBD1 (5 bases). Germline assignment: CDR1 MGHDK and CDR2 SYGVNS. The CDR3 totals 13 residues. Trimming removed 5 bases at V and 4 bases at J, with 10 bases between. CDR3 coding DNA: TGTGCCAGCAGTTCACAGGACCCAGATACGCAGTATTTT. This gives the protein CASSSQDPDTQYF.

The genes are TRBV5-1 and TRBJ2-1; TRBD1 agrees at 9 bases. CDR3 size: 13 residues. V lost 3 bases and J lost 8; bases outside the gene matches: 3. Germline CDR1 is SGHRS and CDR2 is YFSETQ. The CDR3 sequence: CASSSQGAHEQFF. The CDR3 DNA is TGCGCCAGCAGCTCACAGGGGGCCCATGAGCAGTTCTTC.

The chain joins TRBV19 to TRBJ2-3, with 12 nucleotides matching TRBD2. V was clipped by 5 bases and J by 0 bases; unmatched bases: 6. The CDR3 length is 17 residues. The germline V gene has CDR1 LNHDA and CDR2 SQIVND (reference sequence). CDR3 protein: CASSAPSGGESTDTQYF. The CDR3 DNA sequence: TGTGCCAGTAGTGCGCCTAGCGGGGGGGAAAGCACAGATACGCAGTATTTT.